This TCR beta chain was identified in a study of beta chain features in type 1 diabetes. Study-level findings and limits: The VDJ junctions of type 1 diabetes patients carried fewer insertions and more deletions. TCRB CDR3s were moderately but significantly shorter in Type 1 diabetes patients in all four CD4+ subsets. Within the patient group, naive, central memory and Treg TCRB repertoires appeared more similar to each other than within healthy donors. A PCR bias possibly favoring shorter templates would apply equally to patients and controls.

cDNA synthesis used the whole RNA isolate, giving expressed TCRB sequences. The method was immunoSEQ multiplex PCR; TCRdb's version includes in-frame clones alone and lacks a portion of them. The table lists hundreds of thousands of clones, around an eighth of them singletons. Trimming at V came to 3 bases and at J to 1 base, leaving 0 bases not matched to a gene. The CDR3 runs 13 residues. Germline V gene data show CDR1 as SGDLS and CDR2 as YYNGEE. The table lists this clone with a few counts. Its cognate antigen is unknown. Other DNA variants within this sample encode the same CDR3. J is TRBJ2-5 and V is TRBV9, with TRBD2 matching over 7 bases. The specimen was naive CD4+ T cells from blood. This TCR derives from a man between 18 and 35 years old in good health. Here the CDR3 reads CASSGGGQETQYF. CDR3 nucleotide sequence: TGTGCCAGCAGCGGGGGGGGCCAAGAGACCCAGTACTTC.